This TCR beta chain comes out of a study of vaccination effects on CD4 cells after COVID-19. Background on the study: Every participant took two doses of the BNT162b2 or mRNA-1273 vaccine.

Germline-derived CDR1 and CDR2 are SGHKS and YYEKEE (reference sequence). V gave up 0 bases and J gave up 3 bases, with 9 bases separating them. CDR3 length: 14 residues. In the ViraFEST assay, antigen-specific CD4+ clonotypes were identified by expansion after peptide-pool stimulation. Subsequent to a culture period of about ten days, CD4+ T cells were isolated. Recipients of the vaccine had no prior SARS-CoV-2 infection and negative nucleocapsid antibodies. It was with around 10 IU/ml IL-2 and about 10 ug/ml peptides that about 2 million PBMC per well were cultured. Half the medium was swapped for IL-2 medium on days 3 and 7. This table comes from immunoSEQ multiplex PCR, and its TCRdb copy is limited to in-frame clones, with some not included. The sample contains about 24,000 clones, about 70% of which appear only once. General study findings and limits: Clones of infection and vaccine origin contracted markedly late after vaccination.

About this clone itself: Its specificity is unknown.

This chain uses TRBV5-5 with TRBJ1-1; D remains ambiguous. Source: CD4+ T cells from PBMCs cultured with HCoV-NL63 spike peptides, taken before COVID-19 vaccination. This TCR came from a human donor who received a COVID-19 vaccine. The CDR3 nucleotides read TGTGCCAGCAGCTTGGCCTATAAATACACTGAAGCTTTCTTT. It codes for CASSLAYKYTEAFF.